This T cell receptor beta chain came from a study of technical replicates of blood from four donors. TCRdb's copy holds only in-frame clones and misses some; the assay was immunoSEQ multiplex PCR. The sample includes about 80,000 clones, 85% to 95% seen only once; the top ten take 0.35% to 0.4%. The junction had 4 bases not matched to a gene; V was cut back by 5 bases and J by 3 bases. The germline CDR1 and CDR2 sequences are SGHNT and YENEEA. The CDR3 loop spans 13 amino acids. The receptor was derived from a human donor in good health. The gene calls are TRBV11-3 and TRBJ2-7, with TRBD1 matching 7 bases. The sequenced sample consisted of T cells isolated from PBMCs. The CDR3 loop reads CASSARDSYEQYF. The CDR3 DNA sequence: TGTGCCAGCAGCGCCCGGGACAGCTACGAGCAGTACTTC.